This T cell receptor (beta chain) was sequenced during a study of Graves' ophthalmopathy and Graves' hyperthyroidism. Looking at the study overall: Peripheral blood was obtained at first diagnosis, ahead of any treatment.

This clonotype was seen at least ten times. Other autoimmune diseases, uncontrolled infections, pregnancy or lactation led to the exclusion of patients. Clinical symptoms, serum thyroxine, TRAb, thyroid ultrasound and orbital computed tomography were relied on for diagnosis. What supplied the PBMCs was over 8.5 ml of fresh peripheral blood. Trimming pared 10 bases from V and 8 bases from J, leaving 14 bases between. CDR3 length: 11 amino acids. CDR1 is MDHEN and CDR2 is SYDVKM in the germline V gene. Amplification of the TCR beta CDR3 regions used RNA transcripts (as template). Second-round multiplex PCR came after a first-round RT-PCR that employed HTBI primers. Using its own MiXCR run on the multiplex PCR reads, TCRdb lists one record per CDR3 protein. The sample lists 300,000 to 350,000 distinct CDR3 sequences; roughly a sixth were seen once.

Sequences were obtained from peripheral blood. The chain is built from TRBV28 and TRBJ1-2; D unresolved. This TCR was sampled from an adult man with Graves' ophthalmopathy. CDR3: CATNEISGYTF. The DNA for the CDR3 is TGTGCCACCAATGAAATCTCCGGCTACACCTTC.